This T cell receptor (beta chain) was retrieved from a study of T cells in localized non-small cell lung cancer. The ends were cut back, 6 bases at V and 2 bases at J, with 11 bases in the middle. The CDR3 contains 13 residues. The germline V gene has CDR1 KGHSH and CDR2 LQKENI. Data came from immunoSEQ multiplex PCR; TCRdb stores just in-frame clones and leaves some out. Of 55,000 to 80,000 clones in the sample, 80% to 90% were seen once. Comments on this clone: Antigen specificity is unknown.

General observations from the study: Only one tumor region went through sequencing, so heterogeneity may still be there.

The source is a female donor over 55 with stage I lung adenocarcinoma. The input for sequencing was peripheral blood, taken before any cancer treatment. The rearrangement uses TRBV18 and TRBJ2-7; no definite D call. This CDR3 is CASSPSLPYEQYF. The DNA of the CDR3 is TGTGCCAGCTCCCCAAGTTTGCCCTACGAGCAGTACTTC.